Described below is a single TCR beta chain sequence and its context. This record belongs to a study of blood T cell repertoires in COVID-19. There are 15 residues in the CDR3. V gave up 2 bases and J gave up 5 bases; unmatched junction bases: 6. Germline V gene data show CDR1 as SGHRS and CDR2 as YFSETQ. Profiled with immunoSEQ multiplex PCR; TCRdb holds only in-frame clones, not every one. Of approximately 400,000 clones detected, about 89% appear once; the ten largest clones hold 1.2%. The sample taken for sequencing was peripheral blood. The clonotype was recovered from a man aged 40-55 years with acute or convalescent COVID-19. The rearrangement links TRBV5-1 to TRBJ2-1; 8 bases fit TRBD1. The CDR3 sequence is CASSFPRTGNNEQFF. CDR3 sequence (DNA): TGCGCCAGCAGCTTCCCTCGGACAGGGAACAATGAGCAGTTCTTC.